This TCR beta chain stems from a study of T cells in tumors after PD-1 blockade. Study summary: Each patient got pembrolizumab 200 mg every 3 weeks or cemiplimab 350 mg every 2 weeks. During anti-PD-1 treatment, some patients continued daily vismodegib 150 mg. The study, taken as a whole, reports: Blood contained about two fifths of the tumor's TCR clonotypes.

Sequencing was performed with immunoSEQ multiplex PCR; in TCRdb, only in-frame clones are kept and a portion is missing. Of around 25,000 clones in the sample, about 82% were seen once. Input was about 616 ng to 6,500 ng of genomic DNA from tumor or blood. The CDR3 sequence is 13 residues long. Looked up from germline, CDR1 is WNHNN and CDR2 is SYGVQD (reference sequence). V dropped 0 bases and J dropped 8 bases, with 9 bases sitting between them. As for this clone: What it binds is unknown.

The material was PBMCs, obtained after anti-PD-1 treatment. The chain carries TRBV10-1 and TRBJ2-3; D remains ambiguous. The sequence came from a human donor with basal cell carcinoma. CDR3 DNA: TGCGCCAGCAGTGAGTCCGGCCGCGGTACGCAGTATTTT. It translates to CASSESGRGTQYF.